Following are 11 T cell receptor beta chains from one sample sequenced in a study of shared clonotypes between healthy human individuals (TCRdb year 2020). The library was made by the immunoSEQ multiplex PCR assay. In TCRdb, the immuneACCESS table is reduced to in-frame sequences with V and J assigned. These tables do not hold every clone; where another copy was compared, an unresolved V gene accounts for under half, and the others remain unexplained. This sample comprises about 110,000 clones, around 65% of them detected only once. Approximately 23% of the sample is held by the ten biggest clonotypes. Input material: memory CD8+ T cells sorted from blood. What the cell subset or site label conveys for this sample: CD45RO+ cells pooled with CCR7-negative TemRA cells. These receptors all come from a young woman in good health.

The chain employs TRBV13 and TRBJ2-7; no firm D call. The germline V gene encodes CDR1 PRHDT and CDR2 FYEKMQ (reference sequence). Trimming took off 2 bases at V and 3 bases at J, with 11 bases between the two ends. This CDR3 spans 14 amino acids. This CDR3 reads CASSLSPPGYEQYF. As DNA, the CDR3 is TGTGCCAGCAGCTTAAGCCCACCCGGCTACGAGCAGTACTTC. The full variable domain, its missing parts supplied by reference TRBV13 and TRBJ2-7, is AAGVIQSPRHLIKEKRETATLKCYPIPRHDTVYWYQQGPGQDPQFLISFYEKMQSDKGSIPDRFSAQQFSDYHSELNMSSLELGDSALYFCASSLSPPGYEQYFGPGTRLTVT.

The J gene is TRBJ2-7, the V gene TRBV30, with D perhaps matching TRBD1 (5 bases). This CDR3 spans 15 amino acids. Germline V gives CDR1 GTSNPN, CDR2 SVGIG (reference sequence). The V end lost 3 bases, the J end lost 2 bases, and 17 bases lay between the germline ends. CDR3 residues: CAWSPRTPWPYEQYF. DNA for the CDR3: TGTGCCTGGAGCCCCCGGACACCCTGGCCCTACGAGCAGTACTTC.

The chain combines TRBV30 with TRBJ2-6; D may match TRBD1 or TRBD2 (5 bases each). The ends were cut back, 4 bases at V and 0 bases at J, with 13 bases in the middle. Germline V gene sequence: CDR1 GTSNPN, CDR2 SVGIG (reference sequence). The CDR3 runs 16 residues. For the CDR3, the DNA is TGTGCCTGGACCCCTGCCGGGGCCTCTGGGGCCAACGTCCTGACTTTC. Translated, it gives CAWTPAGASGANVLTF. Looking up the rest from reference TRBV30 and TRBJ2-6 gives the full variable domain: SQTIHQWPATLVQPVGSPLSLECTVEGTSNPNLYWYRQAAGRGLQLLFYSVGIGQISSEVPQNLSASRPQDRQFILSSKKLLLSDSGFYLCAWTPAGASGANVLTFGAGSRLTVL.

This clone was detected ten times or more. The chain combines TRBV13 with TRBJ2-6, with D possibly being TRBD2 (5 bases). With 4 bases removed from V and 4 bases from J, the gap between germline ends came to 11 bases. Germline CDR1 PRHDT, CDR2 FYEKMQ (reference sequence). The CDR3 is 15 residues long. The CDR3 bases are TGTGCCAGCAGCTCGGGGAGTCCCGGGGCCAACGTCCTGACTTTC. Its translation is CASSSGSPGANVLTF.

The chain is built from TRBV6-1 and TRBJ1-5; possible D gene TRBD1, 6 bases. This CDR3 region has 15 residues. Germline loops: CDR1 MNHNS, CDR2 SASEGT. V lost 6 bases and J 7 bases, leaving 19 bases between the germline ends. The CDR3, as DNA: TGTGCCAGCAGCAGTGATAGTGGGGGCGGGCAGCCCCAGCATTTT. It translates to CASSSDSGGGQPQHF.

The chain couples TRBV6-5 to TRBJ2-7; D is tentatively TRBD1 or TRBD2 (5 bases each). CDR3 length equals 13 residues. The ends were cut back, 1 base at V and 6 bases at J, with 10 bases in the middle. CDR1 MNHEY and CDR2 SVGAGI come from the germline V gene. The CDR3 here is CASSYFQGREQYF. The CDR3, as DNA: TGTGCCAGCAGTTACTTCCAGGGACGCGAGCAGTACTTC.

This rearrangement joins TRBV4-2 to TRBJ2-7, with D unresolved. Germline V CDR1 and CDR2: LGHNA, YNFKEQ. This CDR3 contains 14 residues. V was cut by 4 bases and J by 5 bases, with 15 bases left in between. CDR3 region: CASSPVLSGDEQYF. The CDR3 DNA sequence: TGTGCCAGCAGCCCGGTATTGTCCGGCGACGAGCAGTACTTC.

V is TRBV6-5 and J is TRBJ1-2, with D uncertain. Per germline, CDR1 MNHEY and CDR2 SVGAGI. CDR3 length: 12 residues. The ends were cut back, 7 bases at V and 7 bases at J, with 13 bases in the middle. CDR3 region: CASKTTLGGYTF. The CDR3 nucleotides read TGTGCCAGCAAAACCACTCTCGGTGGCTACACCTTC.

The chain is built from TRBV6-1 and TRBJ2-2; 9 bases line up with TRBD1. Germline V gives CDR1 MNHNS, CDR2 SASEGT. J was trimmed by 6 bases and V by 3 bases; bases with no gene match: 8. The CDR3 contains 16 residues. CDR3 sequence reads: CASSENRDRVAGELFF. In DNA, the CDR3 is TGTGCCAGCAGTGAGAACCGGGACAGGGTGGCCGGGGAGCTGTTTTTT.

This chain uses TRBV19 with TRBJ1-4; no firm D call. CDR1 and CDR2 (germline): LNHDA, SQIVND (reference sequence). This CDR3 contains 15 residues. The germline V and J ends were trimmed by 3 bases and 3 bases, with 11 bases remaining between them. CDR3 sequence reads: CASSIRTAANEKLFF. The CDR3 DNA sequence: TGTGCCAGTAGTATCCGGACGGCCGCTAATGAAAAACTGTTTTTT.

In regard to this clone: Germline and junction disagree at one end, which may indicate a read error. The chain joins TRBV29-1 to TRBJ1-2; 7 nucleotides agree with TRBD1. The germline V gene encodes CDR1 SQVTM and CDR2 ANQGSEA. The CDR3 totals 11 residues. The chain's CDR3 is CTVTGQVGYTF. CDR3 sequence (DNA): TGCACCGTTACAGGACAGGTTGGCTACACCTTC.